This entry concerns a single TCR beta chain. These data are taken from a study of blood T cell repertoires in COVID-19. About the research overall: Some COVID-19 samples were acute and others convalescent; all came from the United States, Italy and Spain. PBMCs, B-cell-depleted T cells, or T cells were the source of the cDNA or gDNA that made up the material.

Under the authors' procedure: Estimates of nucleated cell counts were drawn from the amplification of reference gene primers. Some clones are missing from TCRdb's copy, which holds only in-frame ones; the method was immunoSEQ multiplex PCR. V and J calls and clone size are as listed in that table; D and trimming were resolved from the DNA. In the table there are about 88,000 clones, roughly 84% of which are singletons. V was clipped by 1 base and J by 4 bases; unmatched bases: 10. Germline V gene data show CDR1 as LGHNA and CDR2 as YSLEER. There are 17 residues in the CDR3. The TCR sequence derives from a woman over 75 with acute or convalescent COVID-19. The genes are TRBV4-3 and TRBJ2-3; the match to TRBD2 covers 8 bases. Input material: peripheral blood. CDR3 in amino acids: CASSQGASGSVPDTQYF. The CDR3 DNA is TGCGCCAGCAGCCAAGGAGCGAGCGGGAGTGTGCCAGATACGCAGTATTTT.